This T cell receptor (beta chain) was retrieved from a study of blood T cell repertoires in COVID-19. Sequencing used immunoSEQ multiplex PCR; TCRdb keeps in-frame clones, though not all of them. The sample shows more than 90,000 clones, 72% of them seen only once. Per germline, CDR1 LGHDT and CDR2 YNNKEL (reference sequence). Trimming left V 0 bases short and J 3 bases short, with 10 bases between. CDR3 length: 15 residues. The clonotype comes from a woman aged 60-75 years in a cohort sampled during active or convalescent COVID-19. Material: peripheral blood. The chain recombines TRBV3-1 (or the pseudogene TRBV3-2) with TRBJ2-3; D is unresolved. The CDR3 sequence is CASSQEPALTDTQYF. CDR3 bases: TGTGCCAGCAGCCAAGAGCCAGCGTTAACAGATACGCAGTATTTT.